Listed below are T cell receptor beta chains from one sample, sequenced in a study of control samples from healthy donors and cancer patients. TCRdb keeps only in-frame clones here, not all; method: immunoSEQ multiplex PCR. The repertoire holds 95,000 to 120,000 clones, with just under 85% as singletons. The source material was blood. The receptors come from a man between 18 and 29 years old in good health. Both conserved end residues are trimmed from each CDR3.

v_gene,CDR3aa
TRBV15,ATSRVGQNTEAF
TRBV19,ASNLRVSNYGYT
TRBV2,ASSASRARTEAF
TRBV6-2/TRBV6-3,ASSTLDTNYGYT
TRBV30,AWSPLRGPRNQPQH
TRBV5-1,ASSLREGGRGSNSPLH
TRBV29-1,SVEIPFTDTQY
TRBV2,ASSEWAGRAGNTIY
TRBV5-6,ASSSSTTGTGNTIY
TRBV2,ASSDYRVEGDSPLH
TRBV11-2,ASSLGQAVSPLH
TRBV4-2,ASSQAVGGVETQY
TRBV19,ASSITFGPQH
TRBV14,ASSQGPLQETQY
TRBV4-1,ASSQDTRRRREKLF
TRBV27,ASSPTGGTGNTIY
TRBV10-2,ASISGQGSGTQY
TRBV19,ASSIEGGRNEQF
TRBV7-2,ASSLGPSGGPAQETQY
TRBV5-4,ASSPAGTGGNIQY
TRBV5-6,ASSPDVGLGNTEAF
TRBV7-2,ASSSGAQGYEQY
TRBV7-9,ASSSLQGLETEAF
TRBV10-3,AISGSNQGEQY
TRBV27,ASRALAPRRSNQPQH
TRBV18,ASSPPKGGSGNTIY
TRBV4-2,ASSRGTEVNYGYT
TRBV2,ASSAGQGYGRGEKLF
TRBV7-6,ASSATGTGYGYT
TRBV7-2,ASSRTGTTNTDTQY
TRBV5-6,ASSLELAGVHRETQY
TRBV2,ASRYGTGDNEQY
TRBV7-8,ASSLTGREKLF
TRBV28,ASSVTEMNTEAF
TRBV4-1,ASSQDSAPNEQF
TRBV20-1,SASDRVTYGYT
TRBV21-1,ASSKKGPPDRSSGANVLT
TRBV6-2/TRBV6-3,ASSYSIRGTGDLIQY
TRBV12-3/TRBV12-4,ASSLWGIAGYT